This TCR beta chain was captured by sequencing in a study of response to subunit inactivated influenza vaccine. Findings and limits, study-wide: There was a suggestion from the authors that each seasonal influenza vaccination recruits few new T cells.

TCRdb re-derived calls from the RT-PCR reads in MiXCR, one entry per CDR3 protein. This sample carries roughly 760,000 distinct CDR3 sequences, roughly 20% of them seen once, and the ten largest clones take about 9.4%. This clonotype was seen a handful of times. Its antigen is undetermined. The CDR3 is 15 amino acids. Germline V gene data show CDR1 as DFQATT and CDR2 as SNEGSKA (reference sequence). Trimming removed 6 bases from V and 6 bases from J; junction bases left unmatched: 10. The sample here was PBMCs from blood, taken more than 4 days after vaccination. This chain uses TRBV20-1 with TRBJ2-2; 10 bases match TRBD2. This TCR derives from a man in his forties or fifties who received an inactivated influenza vaccine. Written as DNA, the CDR3 is TGCAGTGCAAGGGCCGGGACTAGCGTGGCCGGGGAGCTGTTTTTT. It encodes CSARAGTSVAGELFF.